A selection of T cell receptor beta chains follows, all from one sample in a study of shared clonotypes between healthy human individuals. The assay was immunoSEQ multiplex PCR, and TCRdb's table has in-frame clones only and misses some. Of 1.6 million or so clones listed, approximately 98.5% were seen once; the top ten hold roughly 0.36%. The sequencing sample was made of naive CD4+ T cells sorted from blood. The receptors here all came from a man aged 25 to 40 in good health. CDR3s leave out the opening cysteine and the closing phenylalanine or tryptophan. Each record gives: V gene, D gene, CDR3 protein. The D gene is left open where the match is weak.

V gene: TRBV6-9; D gene: .; CDR3 protein: ASSLASQETQY
V gene: TRBV6-1; D gene: .; CDR3 protein: ASKGHGYT
V gene: TRBV6-1; D gene: .; CDR3 protein: ASRPAGANVLT
V gene: TRBV7-3; D gene: .; CDR3 protein: ASSPGTFGELF
V gene: TRBV7-9; D gene: TRBD1; CDR3 protein: ASSLADRATDTQY
V gene: TRBV5-1; D gene: TRBD1; CDR3 protein: ASSLGGTGANEQY
V gene: TRBV28; D gene: .; CDR3 protein: ASKNSNQPQH
V gene: TRBV7-9; D gene: TRBD1; CDR3 protein: ASSSRTGMNTEAF
V gene: TRBV25-1; D gene: .; CDR3 protein: ASNLGGYT
V gene: TRBV9; D gene: TRBD2; CDR3 protein: ASSVLAGELGDTQY
V gene: TRBV29-1; D gene: .; CDR3 protein: SVEAGGNTIY
V gene: TRBV28; D gene: .; CDR3 protein: ASSATPAAGKGYT
V gene: TRBV5-1; D gene: .; CDR3 protein: ASSLTSGRRTLHTDTQY
V gene: TRBV10-1; D gene: .; CDR3 protein: ASSEGQSTDTQY
V gene: TRBV30; D gene: .; CDR3 protein: AWSGTSTDTQY
V gene: TRBV30; D gene: TRBD2; CDR3 protein: AWDSSGRPGELF
V gene: TRBV27; D gene: TRBD2; CDR3 protein: ASSPGLAKDTQY
V gene: TRBV6-1; D gene: .; CDR3 protein: ASSGGGSQPQH
V gene: TRBV11-2; D gene: .; CDR3 protein: ASSYASSAYEQY
V gene: TRBV27; D gene: .; CDR3 protein: ASSPYGANYGYT
V gene: TRBV29-1; D gene: .; CDR3 protein: SVGRVRGNEQY
V gene: TRBV6-4; D gene: .; CDR3 protein: ASRRGLGGQPQH
V gene: TRBV28; D gene: .; CDR3 protein: ASSLKGNGYT
V gene: TRBV28; D gene: .; CDR3 protein: ASSLWVGTYEQY
V gene: TRBV18; D gene: .; CDR3 protein: ASSPGQAQETQY
V gene: TRBV27; D gene: TRBD2; CDR3 protein: ASSLFWRGDNEQF
V gene: TRBV14; D gene: .; CDR3 protein: ASSQGPLYGYT